The 24 T cell receptor beta chains reported below all come from one sample, sequenced in a study of neurological immune-mediated disorders. TCRdb fed the 5' RACE reads into MiXCR, producing one record per CDR3 protein. The sample contains 80,000 to 85,000 distinct CDR3 sequences, approximately 2.8% of which appear only once. Sequencing was carried out using PBMCs. Every receptor here comes from a woman between 25 and 40 years old with multiple sclerosis.

This clonotype was seen ten or more times. DNA for the CDR3: TGCAGCGTCTTTGACGGGGCCGAGCAGTACTTC. Translating gives CSVFDGAEQYF. The chain employs TRBV29-1 and TRBJ2-7, with D tentatively TRBD1 or TRBD2 (5 bases each). The CDR3 is made up of 11 amino acids. Germline CDR1 is SQVTM and CDR2 is ANQGSEA. V was pared by 6 bases and J by 6 bases, with 12 bases between.

As concerns this clonotype: One base away lies a much larger clone, so this may be a sequencing read error. The chain employs TRBV20-1 and TRBJ1-5, with unresolved D. V lost 0 bases and J lost 9, with 9 bases in between. The CDR3 contains 12 residues. Germline CDR1 is DFQATT and CDR2 is SNEGSKA (reference sequence). This chain's CDR3 is CSARDLFGPQHF. CDR3 DNA sequence: TGCAGTGCTAGAGATCTTTTTGGGCCCCAGCATTTT.

This clonotype was counted a few times. A much larger clone differs from this one at a single base, so this may be a read error. No conserved phenylalanine or tryptophan ends this CDR3, so it is likely a read error. J is TRBJ2-5 and V is TRBV7-9; 7 nucleotides line up with TRBD2. CDR3 length: 13 residues. After removal of 8 bases from V and 2 bases from J, the junction contained 5 bases not matched to a gene. CDR1 and CDR2 (germline): SEHNR, FQNEAQ (reference sequence). The CDR3 DNA is TGTGCCAGCCAGCGGGATGAACAAGAGACCCAGTACTGC. This encodes CASQRDEQETQYC.

This clonotype was picked up many times. The genes are TRBV28 and TRBJ2-2; D might be TRBD1 or TRBD2, each matching 5 bases. This CDR3 region has 15 residues. The germline V gene has CDR1 MDHEN and CDR2 SYDVKM. Trimming removed 7 bases at V and 5 bases at J, with 17 bases between. CDR3 DNA: TGTGCCAGCACTCCCCCGGGGCGGCGAACCGGGGAGCTGTTTTTT. It is translated as CASTPPGRRTGELFF.

In this sample, this clonotype turned up many times. Possible read error: a much larger clone is one base away. The chain is built from TRBV24-1 and TRBJ1-1, with D hard to call. Trimming shortened V by 1 base and J by 9 bases, and 8 bases separated the two germline ends. This CDR3 has 12 residues. The germline CDR1 and CDR2 sequences are KGHDR and SFDVKD. The chain's CDR3 is CATSDFWGKAFF. The CDR3 region has the DNA TGTGCCACCAGTGATTTTTGGGGAAAAGCTTTCTTT.

This clonotype showed up many times. The rearrangement joins TRBV5-1 to TRBJ1-2; no definite D call. Germline values: CDR1 SGHRS, CDR2 YFSETQ. V was cut by 5 bases and J by 2 bases, with 13 bases left in between. This CDR3 has 14 amino acids. The CDR3 protein is CASRPQAANYGYTF. DNA for the CDR3: TGCGCCAGCAGGCCCCAGGCAGCCAACTATGGCTACACCTTC.

This clonotype was observed many times. The V gene is TRBV7-2, the J gene TRBJ2-7; D might be TRBD1 or TRBD2, each matching 5 bases. Trimming removed 4 bases from V and 2 bases from J, with 15 bases in between. The V gene's germline CDR1 is SGHTA and CDR2 FQGNSA. This CDR3 is 15 amino acids long. CDR3 in amino acids: CASSSHGLGPYEQYF. CDR3 coding DNA: TGTGCCAGCAGCTCTCATGGGTTGGGACCCTACGAGCAGTACTTC.

In this sample, this clonotype turned up many times. This chain connects TRBV20-1 to TRBJ2-2; 10 bases line up with TRBD2. CDR1 and CDR2 from the germline V gene are DFQATT and SNEGSKA (reference sequence). Trimming cost V 0 bases and J 5 bases; bases outside gene matches: 6. This CDR3 is 16 amino acids long. The CDR3 DNA follows: TGCAGTGCTAGAGATCTACTAGCGGGAATGACCGGGGAGCTGTTTTTT. Its translation is CSARDLLAGMTGELFF.

The chain carries TRBV27 and TRBJ2-1, with 13 bases matching TRBD2. V was pared by 6 bases and J by 8 bases, with 7 bases of the junction left unmatched. Germline values: CDR1 MNHEY, CDR2 SMNVEV (reference sequence). The length of the CDR3 is 15 residues. CDR3: CASRKLAGGRDEQFF. The CDR3 bases are TGTGCCAGCAGAAAACTAGCGGGAGGGAGGGATGAGCAGTTCTTC.

This clonotype was detected many times. The rearrangement joins TRBV5-1 to TRBJ2-5; 9 bases are shared with TRBD1. V lost 3 bases and J lost 3; bases outside the gene matches: 6. The CDR3 has 15 amino acids. Germline assignment: CDR1 SGHRS and CDR2 YFSETQ. As DNA, the CDR3 is TGCGCCAGCAGCTCCTCCGGGACAGGGAAAGAGACCCAGTACTTC. Translation: CASSSSGTGKETQYF.

This clonotype was recorded many times. The CDR3 DNA is TGTGCCAGCAGCGGGAGACTAGCGGGATTCACAGATACGCAGTATTTT. This sequence encodes CASSGRLAGFTDTQYF. The chain links TRBV7-2 to TRBJ2-3; 11 nucleotides align to TRBD2. After removal of 5 bases from V and 2 bases from J, the junction contained 6 bases not matched to a gene. The CDR3 is made up of 16 amino acids. The V gene's germline CDR1 is SGHTA and CDR2 FQGNSA.

This clonotype was counted many times. The chain employs TRBV12-3 or TRBV12-4 and TRBJ2-6; 9 nucleotides line up with TRBD2. V shed 0 bases and J 3 bases; nucleotides not matched to a gene: 9. The CDR3 runs 19 residues. CDR3 sequence reads: CASSLAISGLAFGANVLTF. The CDR3 DNA follows: TGTGCCAGCAGTTTAGCGATAAGTGGACTAGCGTTTGGGGCCAACGTCCTGACTTTC.

This clonotype was picked up many times. The gene calls are TRBV9 and TRBJ2-5; 10 bases agree with TRBD2. Germline V gene sequence: CDR1 SGDLS, CDR2 YYNGEE. Unmatched junction bases numbered 7, after V lost 3 bases and J lost 5 bases. CDR3 length equals 15 residues. The CDR3 sequence is CASSASGRVRETQYF. The CDR3 DNA is TGTGCCAGCAGCGCTAGCGGGAGAGTACGGGAGACCCAGTACTTC.

This clonotype was observed many times. This chain links TRBV24-1 with TRBJ1-6; no firm D call. The CDR3 contains 11 residues. Trimming took 3 bases from V and 14 from J, leaving 7 bases between them. CDR1 is KGHDR and CDR2 is SFDVKD in the germline V gene. In DNA, the CDR3 is TGTGCCACCAGTGATGGCAGGACCCTCCACTTT. It specifies CATSDGRTLHF.

This clonotype is a singleton in its sample. Sequence at one end of the junction differs from germline and may be a read error. The genes are TRBV6-6 and TRBJ1-1; D is undetermined. The length of the CDR3 is 13 residues. Per the germline V gene, CDR1 is MNHNY and CDR2 is SVGAGI (reference sequence). The CDR3 DNA sequence: TGTGCCAGCAGTCCGGAAGGGAACACTGAAGCTTCCTTT. This translates into CASSPEGNTEASF.

This clonotype was seen many times. This sequence joins TRBV20-1 and TRBJ2-3, with 9 bases matching TRBD2. J was trimmed by 2 bases and V by 3 bases; bases with no gene match: 6. This CDR3 is 15 amino acids long. Germline values: CDR1 DFQATT, CDR2 SNEGSKA (reference sequence). The CDR3 nucleotides read TGCAGTGCTAGTAAAGGACTAGCGCACACAGATACGCAGTATTTT. This translates into CSASKGLAHTDTQYF.

This clonotype was picked up many times. The chain links TRBV6-6 to TRBJ1-5; 7 positions agree with TRBD1. Losses at the gene ends were 2 bases for V and 4 bases for J; bases not matched to a gene: 2. This CDR3 is 14 amino acids long. Looked up from germline, CDR1 is MNHNY and CDR2 is SVGAGI (reference sequence). CDR3 sequence: CASSYGTVNQPQHF. The CDR3 DNA sequence: TGTGCCAGCAGTTACGGGACAGTAAATCAGCCCCAGCATTTT.

This clonotype occurred many times. The chain employs TRBV20-1 and TRBJ1-5; D may be TRBD1 (5 bases). The CDR3 runs to 15 residues. Germline V gene sequence: CDR1 DFQATT, CDR2 SNEGSKA (reference sequence). V was shortened by 5 bases and J by 6 bases, with 20 bases between the two germline ends. The CDR3 coding sequence is TGCAGTGCTCTTAGGGGATCTGATACGATTCAGCCCCAGCATTTT. Translation: CSALRGSDTIQPQHF.

Concerning this clonotype itself: A much larger clone differs from this one at a single base, so this may be a read error. V gene TRBV6-1 combines with J gene TRBJ2-6, with D possibly being TRBD1 (6 bases). Per the germline V gene, CDR1 is MNHNS and CDR2 is SASEGT. The CDR3 is made up of 17 amino acids. The CDR3 loop reads CASSLREDSSGVNVLTF. The CDR3, as DNA: TGTGCCAGCAGCCTCCGAGAGGACAGCTCTGGGGTCAACGTCCTGACTTTC.

This clonotype was detected many times. The gene calls are TRBV20-1 and TRBJ1-2; 7 bases line up with TRBD1. The CDR3 is 15 residues long. Germline-derived CDR1 and CDR2 are DFQATT and SNEGSKA (reference sequence). V lost 0 bases to trimming and J lost 0 bases; unmatched junction nucleotides: 4. In DNA form, the CDR3 reads TGCAGTGCTAGAGACACGGGACAGCCTAACTATGGCTACACCTTC. As protein: CSARDTGQPNYGYTF.

This clonotype was seen ten or more times. This chain links TRBV11-2 with TRBJ1-5, with D possibly being TRBD1 (5 bases). The germline gives CDR1 SGHAT, CDR2 FQNNGV. This CDR3 has 14 residues. Trimming pared 5 bases from V and 6 bases from J, leaving 14 bases between. The CDR3 loop reads CASSPHGGGQPQHF. The CDR3, as DNA: TGTGCCAGCAGCCCCCACGGGGGGGGTCAGCCCCAGCATTTT.

In this sample, this clonotype turned up many times. CDR3 nucleotide sequence: TGCAGTGCTAGTTCCAGCGGGAGGACCCACTCCTACGAGCAGTACTTC. Its protein is CSASSSGRTHSYEQYF. The chain employs TRBV20-1 and TRBJ2-7; TRBD2 aligns across 9 bases. Trimming took 3 bases from V and 0 from J; bases not matched to a gene: 9. CDR1 and CDR2 from the germline V gene are DFQATT and SNEGSKA (reference sequence). This CDR3 spans 16 amino acids.

This clonotype has a count of ten or more. This chain links TRBV5-1 with TRBJ2-3; no reliable D call. Trimming removed 0 bases at V and 0 bases at J, with 11 bases between. The CDR3 is 16 amino acids. Germline values: CDR1 SGHRS, CDR2 YFSETQ. As DNA, the CDR3 is TGCGCCAGCAGCTTGGTTCGGCGTCCTAGCACAGATACGCAGTATTTT. Its protein is CASSLVRRPSTDTQYF. The variable domain in full, with the rest retrieved from reference TRBV5-1 and TRBJ2-3, is KAGVTQTPRYLIKTRGQQVTLSCSPISGHRSVSWYQQTPGQGLQFLFEYFSETQRNKGNFPGRFSGRQFSNSRSEMNVSTLELGDSALYLCASSLVRRPSTDTQYFGPGTRLTVL.

At least ten counts were recorded for this clonotype. This chain uses TRBV7-2 with TRBJ2-2; no clear D gene. Germline CDR1 and CDR2: SGHTA and FQGNSA. Trimming stripped 6 bases from V and 0 bases from J, with 5 bases between. The CDR3 consists of 13 residues. CDR3 protein: CASSPTNTGELFF. In DNA form, the CDR3 reads TGTGCCAGCAGTCCCACGAACACCGGGGAGCTGTTTTTT.